These 21 T cell receptor beta chains were sequenced from one sample in a study of metastatic and nonmetastatic thyroid tumors (dated by TCRdb to 2020 to 2021). Libraries were constructed by PCR. The sequencing machine was an Illumina HiSeq 4000. TCRdb redid the processing of the public reads, applying fastp at Q25 and MiXCR, and retained in-frame beta chains. The sample table contains about 37,000 clones; only one count was recorded for about 13% of them. The top ten hold around 9.5% of the sample. No treatment had been received by any patient before thyroid surgery. Sequencing input: blood. The receptors here all came from a female donor with papillary thyroid cancer or a benign thyroid nodule (not recorded which). Some clones in this sample may be carry-over from other donors' samples.

In its sample, this clone was seen a few times. The V call is TRBV28, the J call TRBJ2-3, with TRBD2 matching 9 bases. The V segment lost 3 bases and the J segment 3 bases; nucleotides outside the gene matches: 10. Per the germline V gene, CDR1 is MDHEN and CDR2 is SYDVKM. This CDR3 region has 17 residues. The chain's CDR3 is CASSFDRRTSGTDTQYF. CDR3 DNA sequence: TGTGCCAGCAGTTTTGATCGCCGTACTAGCGGGACAGATACGCAGTATTTT.

This clone was recorded many times. The V call is TRBV20-1, the J call TRBJ2-7; 7 positions match TRBD1. The CDR3 runs 16 residues. Trimming took 3 bases from V and 2 from J; bases not matched to a gene: 13. Germline CDR1 DFQATT, CDR2 SNEGSKA (reference sequence). CDR3 in DNA: TGCAGTGCTAGGCTCCTACAGGGGCGGGCAGCCTACGAGCAGTACTTC. This encodes CSARLLQGRAAYEQYF.

This clone has at least ten counts. The chain is built from TRBV28 and TRBJ2-5, with 8 bases aligning to TRBD1. The J segment lost 2 bases and the V segment lost 4 bases, leaving 6 bases of the junction unmatched. Germline values: CDR1 MDHEN, CDR2 SYDVKM. This CDR3 region has 15 residues. The CDR3 nucleotides read TGTGCCAGCAGTTCCCAAGACAGGGGACAAGAGACCCAGTACTTC. Encoded protein: CASSSQDRGQETQYF.

This clone occurred many times. This chain joins TRBV6-1 and TRBJ2-1, with TRBD2 identical over 7 bases. Germline V gene sequence: CDR1 MNHNS, CDR2 SASEGT. The trim removed 10 bases at V and 3 bases at J, leaving 12 bases unmatched. The CDR3 sequence is 15 residues long. CDR3: CATNFGLADYNEQFF. The CDR3 nucleotides are TGTGCCACCAATTTTGGGCTAGCGGACTACAATGAGCAGTTCTTC.

The chain recombines TRBV4-3 with TRBJ1-2; D call uncertain. In germline, CDR1 is LGHNA, CDR2 YSLEER. CDR3 length: 16 amino acids. Trimming left V 0 bases short and J 4 bases short, with 15 bases between. The DNA of the CDR3 is TGCGCCAGCAGCCAAGATCTTAGGGCGGCGAGCTATGGCTACACCTTC. Translated: CASSQDLRAASYGYTF.

This clone occurred many times. This chain joins TRBV3-1 and TRBJ2-5, with D perhaps TRBD2 (6 bases). This CDR3 is 14 amino acids long. Germline lookup yields CDR1 LGHDT and CDR2 YNNKEL (reference sequence). V was pared by 2 bases and J by 1 base, with 8 bases between. The CDR3 spells CASSQLGGQETQYF. CDR3 DNA: TGTGCCAGCAGCCAACTGGGGGGCCAAGAGACCCAGTACTTC.

For this clone: The germline gene is not matched at one end of the junction; a read error may be the cause. Other DNA sequences within the sample encode an identical CDR3. The chain couples TRBV5-8 to TRBJ1-5; D unclear. Germline CDR1 and CDR2: SGHTS and YDEGEE. The length of the CDR3 is 14 residues. The CDR3 nucleotides read TGTGCCAGTAGCTCCCCAGGAGCGAATCAGCCACAGCATTTT. Translation gives CASSSPGANQPQHF.

The sample holds many counts of this clone. V and J are TRBV19 and TRBJ1-5, with a possible D match to TRBD1 (5 bases). Germline CDR1 and CDR2: LNHDA and SQIVND (reference sequence). The CDR3 covers 14 residues. V lost 7 bases and J 4 bases, leaving 14 bases between the germline ends. The CDR3 bases are TGTGCCAGTAACTTTGGGGGAAGAAATCAGCCCCAGCATTTT. Its protein is CASNFGGRNQPQHF.

This clone was seen many times. The chain joins TRBV3-1 to TRBJ2-5; D is possibly TRBD2 (6 bases). The length of the CDR3 is 13 residues. CDR1 and CDR2 from the germline V gene are LGHDT and YNNKEL (reference sequence). V dropped 8 bases and J dropped 5 bases, with 15 bases sitting between them. CDR3 sequence (DNA): TGTGCCAGCGGACTAAGGGGTGGGGAGACCCAGTACTTC. Translated: CASGLRGGETQYF.

Many counts were recorded for this clone. The V call is TRBV19, the J call TRBJ2-1; 10 nucleotides agree with TRBD2. The CDR3 consists of 19 residues. Germline V gene sequence: CDR1 LNHDA, CDR2 SQIVND (reference sequence). The junction had 20 bases not matched to a gene; V was cut back by 3 bases and J by 9 bases. The CDR3 protein is CASSIPLAGAPLSHAEQFF. The CDR3 bases are TGTGCCAGTAGTATCCCCCTAGCGGGAGCCCCGCTTTCCCATGCTGAGCAGTTCTTC.

As regards this clone: Being one base from a much bigger clone, this may be a read error. The chain is built from TRBV12-3 or TRBV12-4 and TRBJ1-1; 7 positions agree with TRBD1. V gave up 10 bases and J gave up 1 base; unmatched junction bases: 9. The length of the CDR3 is 14 residues. The CDR3 loop is CAILPGGENTEAFF. The CDR3 DNA sequence: TGTGCCATCCTCCCAGGGGGGGAGAACACTGAAGCTTTCTTT.

This clone was picked up many times. The J gene is TRBJ2-7, the V gene TRBV18, with TRBD1 identical over 7 bases. The V and J ends lost 6 bases and 7 bases, in that order; junction bases with no gene match: 15. Germline CDR1 is KGHSH and CDR2 is LQKENI. The CDR3 is 15 amino acids. CDR3 sequence reads: CASSDQGVRNGEQYF. CDR3 in DNA: TGTGCCAGCTCCGATCAGGGGGTACGAAACGGGGAGCAGTACTTC.

This clone showed up many times. DNA for the CDR3: TGTGCCAGCAGTACGACAGGGTACAGACAGCCCCAGCATTTT. Amino acids: CASSTTGYRQPQHF. The rearrangement links TRBV28 to TRBJ1-5; 7 nucleotides agree with TRBD1. The ends lost 5 bases at V and 7 bases at J; junction bases unmatched: 8. Germline V lookup: CDR1 MDHEN, CDR2 SYDVKM. The CDR3 is made up of 14 amino acids.

The rearrangement uses TRBV20-1 and TRBJ1-3; maybe TRBD1 (5 bases). Germline values: CDR1 DFQATT, CDR2 SNEGSKA (reference sequence). The V end lost 5 bases, the J end lost 3 bases, and 17 bases lay between the germline ends. The CDR3 runs to 15 residues. The CDR3 sequence is CSAGPGGGGGNTIYF. The DNA of the CDR3 is TGCAGTGCTGGCCCTGGGGGAGGTGGTGGAAACACCATATATTTT.

This chain joins TRBV3-1 and TRBJ2-1; no reliable D call. The germline V gene encodes CDR1 LGHDT and CDR2 YNNKEL (reference sequence). This CDR3 contains 16 residues. V lost 0 bases and J 0 bases, leaving 9 bases between the germline ends. CDR3 DNA sequence: TGTGCCAGCAGCCAAGACGGCCCTAGCTCCTACAATGAGCAGTTCTTC. Its protein product is CASSQDGPSSYNEQFF.

This chain joins TRBV20-1 and TRBJ1-2; D gene uncertain. This CDR3 is 13 amino acids long. Trimming cost V 3 bases and J 3 bases, with 11 bases left between them. From germline, CDR1 is DFQATT and CDR2 SNEGSKA (reference sequence). The chain's CDR3 is CSARSGLDYGYTF. The CDR3 DNA reads as TGCAGTGCTAGGTCCGGGCTCGACTATGGCTACACCTTC.

For this clone: A much more abundant neighbour one base away suggests this may be a read error. The chain has TRBV18 and TRBJ2-5; no reliable D call. Germline-derived CDR1 and CDR2 are KGHSH and LQKENI. V lost 5 bases and J lost 5, with 6 bases in between. This CDR3 has 11 amino acids. Here the CDR3 reads CASSTGETQYF. As DNA, the CDR3 is TGTGCCAGCTCAACGGGTGAGACCCAGTACTTC.

This clone was recorded at least ten times. V gene TRBV9 combines with J gene TRBJ1-2; D gene unclear. Trimming cost V 0 bases and J 8 bases, with 11 bases left between them. The CDR3 totals 13 residues. From germline, CDR1 is SGDLS and CDR2 YYNGEE. The DNA for the CDR3 is TGTGCCAGCAGCGTAGAAGGTCTGGGGGGCTACACCTTC. It is translated as CASSVEGLGGYTF.

The chain combines TRBV28 with TRBJ2-7, with TRBD2 identical over 11 bases. The CDR3 consists of 16 residues. J was trimmed by 6 bases and V by 7 bases; bases with no gene match: 14. The V gene's germline CDR1 is MDHEN and CDR2 SYDVKM. The CDR3 coding sequence is TGTGCCAGCACCCTTGATAGCGGGAGGGCCGCGGCCGAGCAGTACTTC. Protein: CASTLDSGRAAAEQYF.

This clone was seen at least ten times. The rearrangement joins TRBV19 to TRBJ1-5; D unresolved. V was shortened by 4 bases and J by 7 bases, with 14 bases between the two germline ends. In germline, CDR1 is LNHDA, CDR2 SQIVND (reference sequence). The CDR3 is made up of 14 amino acids. In DNA, the CDR3 is TGTGCCAGTAGTACAATAGGGAAGGGACAGCCCCAGCATTTT. This sequence encodes CASSTIGKGQPQHF.

In its sample, this clone was seen many times. This chain links TRBV2 with TRBJ2-2; D is unclear. The germline CDR1 and CDR2 sequences are SNHLY and FYNNEI. V lost 5 bases and J lost 7, with 11 bases in between. CDR3 length: 13 residues. CDR3 region: CASSPLMNGELFF. Written as DNA, the CDR3 is TGTGCCAGCAGTCCCCTAATGAACGGGGAGCTGTTTTTT.